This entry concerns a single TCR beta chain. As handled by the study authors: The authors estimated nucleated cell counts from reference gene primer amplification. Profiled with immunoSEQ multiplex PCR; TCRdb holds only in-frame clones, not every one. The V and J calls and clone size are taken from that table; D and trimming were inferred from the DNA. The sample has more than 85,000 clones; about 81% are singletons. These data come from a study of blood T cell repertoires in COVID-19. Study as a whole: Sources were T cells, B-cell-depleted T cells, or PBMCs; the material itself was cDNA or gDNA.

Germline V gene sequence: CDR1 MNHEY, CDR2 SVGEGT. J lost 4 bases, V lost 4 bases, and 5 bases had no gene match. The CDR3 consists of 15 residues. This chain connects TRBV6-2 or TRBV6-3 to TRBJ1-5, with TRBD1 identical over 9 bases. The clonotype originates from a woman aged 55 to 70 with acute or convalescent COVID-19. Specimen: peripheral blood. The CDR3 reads CASSLDRGENQPQHF. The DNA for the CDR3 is TGTGCCAGCAGTTTAGACAGGGGGGAGAATCAGCCCCAGCATTTT.